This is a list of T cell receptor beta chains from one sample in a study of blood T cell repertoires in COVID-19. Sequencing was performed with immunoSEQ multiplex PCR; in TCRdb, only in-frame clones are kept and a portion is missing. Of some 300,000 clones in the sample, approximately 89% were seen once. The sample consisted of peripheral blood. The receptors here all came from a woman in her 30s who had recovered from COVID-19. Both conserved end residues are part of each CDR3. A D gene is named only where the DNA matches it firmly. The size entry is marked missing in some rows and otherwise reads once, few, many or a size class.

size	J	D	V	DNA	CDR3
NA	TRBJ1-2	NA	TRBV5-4	TGTGCCAGCAGCTTGGAGGGGTATGGCTACACCTTC	CASSLEGYGYTF
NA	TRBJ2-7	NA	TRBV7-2	TGTGCCAGCAGCTTACTAGCCGCGGATGAGCAGTACTTC	CASSLLAADEQYF
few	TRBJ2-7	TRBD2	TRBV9	TGTGCCAGCAGCGTCGCTAGCGGGGGGGTTGAACCCTACGAGCAGTACTTC	CASSVASGGVEPYEQYF
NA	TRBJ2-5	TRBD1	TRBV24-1	TGTGCCACCAGTGGGACAGGGGGTGGAGGAGAGACCCAGTACTTC	CATSGTGGGGETQYF
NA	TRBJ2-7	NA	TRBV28	TGTGCCAGCAGCGGGGGCTACGAGCAGTACTTC	CASSGGYEQYF
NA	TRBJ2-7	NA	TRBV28	TGTGCCAGCAGTTTTTTGCCGGGGGCCTACGAGCAGTACTTC	CASSFLPGAYEQYF
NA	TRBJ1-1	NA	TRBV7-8	TGTGCCAGCAGCTCCCGGGACAATATCATGAACACTGAAGCTTTCTTT	CASSSRDNIMNTEAFF
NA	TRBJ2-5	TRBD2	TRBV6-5	TGTGCCAGCGGGGGGACTAGCGGACAAGAGACCCAGTACTTC	CASGGTSGQETQYF
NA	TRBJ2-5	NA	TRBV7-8	TGTGCCAGCAGCCCACAAGAGACCCAGTACTTC	CASSPQETQYF
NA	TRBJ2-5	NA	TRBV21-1	TGTGCCAGCAGCGGCGTAGAGACAGGGGATCAAGAGACCCAGTACTTC	CASSGVETGDQETQYF
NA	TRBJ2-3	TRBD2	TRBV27	TGTGCCAGCAGCCCCGGGACTAGCGGGGAGACTAGCACAGATACGCAGTATTTT	CASSPGTSGETSTDTQYF
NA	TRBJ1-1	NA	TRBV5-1	TGCGCCAGCAGCTTGATTTGGGGGGTGAACACTGAAGCTTTCTTT	CASSLIWGVNTEAFF
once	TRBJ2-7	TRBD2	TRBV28	TGTGCCAGCAATTTCCGACTAGCTGGGGAGCAGTACTTC	CASNFRLAGEQYF
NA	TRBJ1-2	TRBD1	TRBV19	TGTGCCAGTACTCCTAACCGGGACAGCTATGGCTACACCTTC	CASTPNRDSYGYTF
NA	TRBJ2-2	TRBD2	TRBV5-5	TGTGCCAGCAGAACAGATCCGGGACTAGCGGGGGCCCATGGGGCCGGGGAGCTGTTTTTT	CASRTDPGLAGAHGAGELFF
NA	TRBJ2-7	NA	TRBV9	TGTGCCAGCAGCGCTGGCGGGGTAGAGCAGTACTTC	CASSAGGVEQYF
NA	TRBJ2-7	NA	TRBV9	TGTGCCAGCAGCGTAGCCCCCGGGACTCCCTACGAGCAGTACTTC	CASSVAPGTPYEQYF
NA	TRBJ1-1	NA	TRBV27	TGTGCCAGCAGTTTACGGGAGAACACTGAAGCTTTCTTT	CASSLRENTEAFF
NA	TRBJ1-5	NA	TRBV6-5	TGTGCCAGCAGCCAGGGCGGTAATCAGCCCCAGCATTTT	CASSQGGNQPQHF
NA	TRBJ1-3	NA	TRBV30	TGTGCCTGGAGCCTCTCCATGAGCTCTGGAAACACCATATATTTT	CAWSLSMSSGNTIYF
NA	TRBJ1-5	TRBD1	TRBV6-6	TGTGCCAGCAGTCCCGGACAGGGAGCAAGGGGTGGTCATCAGCCCCAGCATTTT	CASSPGQGARGGHQPQHF
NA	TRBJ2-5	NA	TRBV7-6	TGTGCCAGCAGTTATAGCGGTGGCCCCAGTGTGACCCAGTACTTC	CASSYSGGPSVTQYF
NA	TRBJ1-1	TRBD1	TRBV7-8	TGTGCCAGCAGCCCCCTCACAGGGGACACTGAAGCTTTCTTT	CASSPLTGDTEAFF
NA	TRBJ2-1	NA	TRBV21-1	TGTGCCAGCAGCGAATTCACCGGGACTACATACAATGAGCAGTTCTTC	CASSEFTGTTYNEQFF
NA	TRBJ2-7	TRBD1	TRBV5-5	TGTGCCAGCAGGTCCATGGGGACAGGCTCCTACGAGCAGTACTTC	CASRSMGTGSYEQYF